This note documents a single TCR beta chain sequence. As yet, its antigen is unknown. This CDR3 has 16 residues. Germline V gene sequence: CDR1 DFQATT, CDR2 SNEGSKA (reference sequence). Losses at the gene ends were 2 bases for V and 7 bases for J; bases not matched to a gene: 11. The record originates from a study of post-analysis software for immune sequencing data. Regarding the study as a whole: TRBV segments more frequent in patients than in controls numbered roughly five and included TRBV5-6, TRBV5-1 and TRBV20-1.

Built from TCR beta cDNA, the libraries had unique molecular identifiers in them. TCRdb re-derived calls from the PCR reads in MiXCR, one entry per CDR3 protein. The data contain some 450,000 distinct CDR3 sequences, less than 45% of them singletons. This sequence originates from a girl aged 10 to 17 with multiple sclerosis. The V gene is TRBV20-1, the J gene TRBJ2-7; 13 positions match TRBD2. The sequenced sample consisted of blood. The chain's CDR3 is CSARLRTSGGYNEQYF. CDR3 bases: TGCAGTGCTAGACTCCGGACTAGCGGGGGCTACAATGAGCAGTACTTC.